This T cell receptor beta chain stems from a study of OX40 agonist ivuxolimab in advanced cancers. The CDR3 consists of 15 residues. From germline, CDR1 is LNHDA and CDR2 SQIVND (reference sequence). V dropped 3 bases and J dropped 2; count of bases not matched to a gene: 7. Method: immunoSEQ multiplex PCR; TCRdb's copy keeps in-frame clones and lacks some. The sample contains approximately 130,000 clones, around 93% of which appear only once. To note about this clone: Its specificity is unknown.

Regarding the study as a whole: Expanded clones belonging to CD8+ T cells outnumbered, on average, those of CD4+.

The source of this sequence is an adult with an advanced solid tumor such as melanoma, head and neck, liver or kidney cancer. The chain has TRBV19 and TRBJ2-7; TRBD2 aligns across 7 bases. Sequencing used CD4+ or CD8+ T cells sorted from blood, obtained in a trial of the OX40 agonist ivuxolimab. CDR3 bases: TGTGCCAGTAGTATTTGGACTAGTCATGCCTACGAGCAGTACTTC. As protein: CASSIWTSHAYEQYF.